The clone carrying this TCR beta chain was recorded a few times. Its antigen remains unidentified. The germline V and J ends were trimmed by 5 bases and 10 bases, with 29 bases remaining between them. The germline CDR1 and CDR2 sequences are SGHVS and FQNEAQ. The CDR3 is 18 residues long. The record originates from a study of Ad26.COV2.S vaccination and SARS-CoV-2 variants. The overall study: Intramuscularly, Ad26.COV2.S was given either once or twice, 56 days apart.

Treatment noted: around 19 received Ad26.COV2.S at low or high dose, single or two shots; 5 received placebo; per-sample allocation not given. Samples were taken on day 63 after the first vaccine or placebo injection. An adult donor aged 18-55 years was enrolled in Boston. Study observations and caveats: Responses of spike-specific T cells (both CD8+ and CD4+) reportedly showed substantial breadth after vaccination.

Assay used: immunoSEQ multiplex PCR; TCRdb lists only in-frame clones, some missing. Among over 350,000 clones listed, about 85% were seen once. The sample in question was peripheral blood, obtained in a trial of Ad26.COV2.S vaccine versus placebo. The TCR sequence derives from a person aged 18-60 years who received the Ad26.COV2.S COVID-19 vaccine or a placebo. The chain couples TRBV7-8 to TRBJ1-4; D call uncertain. The CDR3 reads CASSDSVVLKTATAKLFF. In DNA, the CDR3 is TGTGCCAGCAGCGACTCCGTAGTCCTTAAAACCGCGACTGCAAAACTGTTTTTT.